This T cell receptor beta chain was captured by sequencing in a study of OX40 agonist ivuxolimab in advanced cancers. Profiled with immunoSEQ multiplex PCR; TCRdb holds only in-frame clones, not every one. The table lists some 33,000 clones, over 80% of them singletons. Unmatched junction bases numbered 12, after V lost 5 bases and J lost 5 bases. Germline V gene sequence: CDR1 SNHLY, CDR2 FYNNEI. This CDR3 spans 17 amino acids. The source material was CD4+ or CD8+ T cells sorted from blood, sampled in a trial of the OX40 agonist ivuxolimab. The genes are TRBV2 and TRBJ2-2; 9 bases agree with TRBD1. The TCR originated in an adult with an advanced solid tumor such as melanoma, head and neck, liver or kidney cancer. Here the CDR3 reads CASSPGTGSYRTGELFF. CDR3 nucleotides: TGTGCCAGCAGTCCCGGGACAGGGAGTTATCGGACCGGGGAGCTGTTTTTT. The full variable domain, in which reference TRBV2 and TRBJ2-2 provide the parts outside the CDR3, is EPEVTQTPSHQVTQMGQEVILRCVPISNHLYFYWYRQILGQKVEFLVSFYNNEISEKSEIFDDQFSVERPDGSNFTLKIRSTKLEDSAMYFCASSPGTGSYRTGELFFGEGSRLTVL.